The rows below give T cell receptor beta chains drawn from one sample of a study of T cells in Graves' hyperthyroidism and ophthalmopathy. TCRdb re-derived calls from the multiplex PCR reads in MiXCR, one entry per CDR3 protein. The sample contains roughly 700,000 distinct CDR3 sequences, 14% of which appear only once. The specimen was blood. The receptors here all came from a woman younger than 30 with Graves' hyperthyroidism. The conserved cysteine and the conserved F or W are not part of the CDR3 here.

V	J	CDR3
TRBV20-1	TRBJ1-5	SARLGQGNQPQH
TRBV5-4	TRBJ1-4	ASSLGRRTVNEKLF
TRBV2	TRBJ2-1	ASKGTGGLSEQF
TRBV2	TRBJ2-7	ASGGFSQSYEQY
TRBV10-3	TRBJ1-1	AMGRTNTEAF
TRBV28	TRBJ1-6	ASSLFQDSPLH
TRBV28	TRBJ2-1	ASTLGLQLPNEQF
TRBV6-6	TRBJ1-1	ASSYEYRAATEAF
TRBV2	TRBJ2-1	ASSGVLARSYNEQF
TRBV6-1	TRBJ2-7	ASSLLSGTGVYEQY
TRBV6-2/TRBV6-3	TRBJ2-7	ASSYSAGGNYEQY
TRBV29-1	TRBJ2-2	SVEGLAGDPDTGELF
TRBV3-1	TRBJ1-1	ASSHEGLGTEAF
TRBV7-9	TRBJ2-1	ASSLGLAGYYNEQF
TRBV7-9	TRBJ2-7	ASSSKNRDRDEQY
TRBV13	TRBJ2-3	ASSLIAGSTDTQY
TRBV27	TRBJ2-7	ASSGPGGDRGSYEQY
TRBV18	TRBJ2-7	ASSMVGSDEQY
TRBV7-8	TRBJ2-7	ASSVRLNSNGFNEQY
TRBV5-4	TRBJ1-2	ASSLGGPTGYT
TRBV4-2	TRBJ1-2	ASSQPTGSYGYT
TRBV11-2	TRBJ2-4	ASSIGQNIQY
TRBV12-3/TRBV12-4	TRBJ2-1	ATTPRVVYNEQF
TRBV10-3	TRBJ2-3	VIRWREVTDTQY
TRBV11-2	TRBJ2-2	ANRIPGLNTGELF
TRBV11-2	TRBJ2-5	ASSLGTNQETQY
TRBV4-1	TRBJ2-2	TSSQELAGGRPGELF
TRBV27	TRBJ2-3	ASTTTRGYTDTQY
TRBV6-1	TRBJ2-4	ASRPRVAKNIQY
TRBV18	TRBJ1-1	ASSPEGHEAF
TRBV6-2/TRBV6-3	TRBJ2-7	ASSWGQFSRSGSYEQY
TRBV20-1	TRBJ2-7	SASVGGLYEQY
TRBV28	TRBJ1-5	ASSPYTGGNQPQH
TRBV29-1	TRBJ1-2	SVTGGIGYT
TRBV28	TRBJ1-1	ATKRQVNTEAF
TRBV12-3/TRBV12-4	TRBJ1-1	ASSADRTTMNTEAF
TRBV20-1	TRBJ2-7	SARDQGGMGQY
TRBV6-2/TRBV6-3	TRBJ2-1	ASSSTSGRAAYNEQF
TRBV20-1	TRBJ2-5	SARGLAGGWETQY
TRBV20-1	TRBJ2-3	SARGHQTSVTDTQY
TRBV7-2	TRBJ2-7	ASSVSLDGYEQY
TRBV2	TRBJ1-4	ASSPRVGEKLF
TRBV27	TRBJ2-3	ASRGTPSSTDTQY
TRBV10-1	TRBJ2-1	ASSEWTSAEQF
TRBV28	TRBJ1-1	ASSSQIGTFMNTEAF
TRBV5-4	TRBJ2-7	ASSPGQGSPYEQY
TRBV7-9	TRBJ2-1	ASSSYSPGTSGSWDEQF
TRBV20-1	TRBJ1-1	SARVRLQAF
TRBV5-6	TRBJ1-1	ASSSLMESAEAF
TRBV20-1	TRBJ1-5	SARSTGGIQPQH
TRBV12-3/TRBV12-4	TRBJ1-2	ASSQTGPYGYT
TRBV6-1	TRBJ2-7	ASRTGTSGRYEQY